This is a list of T cell receptor beta chains from one sample in a study of type 1 regulatory T cells. Via MiXCR, TCRdb re-called the reads, giving one row per CDR3 protein. The data contain about 14,000 distinct CDR3 sequences, roughly 13% of them singletons. Antigens of these TCRs are unknown. Sequencing used cultured T cells, either the whole culture or a sorted T cell fraction (not recorded which). The source is a human donor in good health. CDR3s include the opening cysteine and the closing phenylalanine or tryptophan. The D gene is left open where the match is weak. Some rows have no size entry. The others give once, few or many, or a class for an expanded clone.

D gene: -; V gene: TRBV19; clone size: -; J gene: TRBJ2-7; CDR3 protein: CASSEVNPPYEQYF; CDR3 DNA: TGTGCCAGTAGCGAAGTAAACCCCCCCTACGAGCAGTACTTC
D gene: TRBD1; V gene: TRBV19; clone size: -; J gene: TRBJ1-5; CDR3 protein: CASSKTGGQPQHF; CDR3 DNA: TGTGCCAGTAGTAAGACAGGGGGTCAGCCCCAGCATTTT
D gene: -; V gene: TRBV5-1; clone size: few; J gene: TRBJ2-1; CDR3 protein: CASSDLGFSGNEQFF; CDR3 DNA: TGCGCCAGCAGCGACCTGGGGTTCTCCGGCAATGAGCAGTTCTTC
D gene: -; V gene: TRBV6-2/TRBV6-3; clone size: medium-sized; J gene: TRBJ2-1; CDR3 protein: CASSNHNEQFF; CDR3 DNA: TGTGCCAGCAGTAACCACAATGAGCAGTTCTTC
D gene: -; V gene: TRBV15; clone size: many; J gene: TRBJ1-5; CDR3 protein: CATSRDIGRSNQPQHF; CDR3 DNA: TGTGCCACCAGCAGAGATATAGGCAGGAGCAATCAGCCCCAGCATTTT
D gene: TRBD2; V gene: TRBV20-1; clone size: -; J gene: TRBJ2-2; CDR3 protein: CSARGRTSGTTGELFF; CDR3 DNA: TGCAGTGCTAGAGGCCGGACTAGCGGGACCACCGGGGAGCTGTTTTTT
D gene: -; V gene: TRBV12-3/TRBV12-4; clone size: many; J gene: TRBJ2-3; CDR3 protein: CASSWTDTQYF; CDR3 DNA: TGTGCCAGCAGTTGGACAGATACGCAGTATTTT
D gene: TRBD1; V gene: TRBV19; clone size: many; J gene: TRBJ2-2; CDR3 protein: CASRGQFTGELFF; CDR3 DNA: TGTGCCAGTCGGGGACAGTTCACCGGGGAGCTGTTTTTT
D gene: -; V gene: TRBV7-9; clone size: -; J gene: TRBJ2-5; CDR3 protein: CASSRRSNQETQYF; CDR3 DNA: TGTGCCAGCAGCCGACGGAGTAATCAAGAGACCCAGTACTTC
D gene: TRBD1; V gene: TRBV19; clone size: -; J gene: TRBJ1-2; CDR3 protein: CASSTYGTGPYGYTF; CDR3 DNA: TGTGCCAGTAGTACATACGGGACAGGGCCCTATGGCTACACCTTC
D gene: -; V gene: TRBV12-3/TRBV12-4; clone size: -; J gene: TRBJ1-1; CDR3 protein: CASSLISGTPNTEAFF; CDR3 DNA: TGTGCCAGCAGTCTGATCTCCGGGACACCGAACACTGAAGCTTTCTTT
D gene: TRBD2; V gene: TRBV4-2; clone size: -; J gene: TRBJ2-2; CDR3 protein: CASSPGLADTGELFF; CDR3 DNA: TGTGCCAGCAGTCCGGGACTAGCGGACACCGGGGAGCTGTTTTTT
D gene: -; V gene: TRBV5-1; clone size: medium-sized; J gene: TRBJ2-7; CDR3 protein: CASSLSGSNAYEQYF; CDR3 DNA: TGCGCCAGCAGCTTGTCGGGTAGTAATGCCTACGAGCAGTACTTC
D gene: -; V gene: TRBV20-1; clone size: -; J gene: TRBJ2-3; CDR3 protein: CSAIKDTQYF; CDR3 DNA: TGCAGTGCCATTAAAGATACGCAGTATTTT
D gene: -; V gene: TRBV12-3/TRBV12-4; clone size: medium-sized; J gene: TRBJ2-6; CDR3 protein: CASSFQGVAGANVLTF; CDR3 DNA: TGTGCCAGCAGTTTTCAAGGGGTCGCTGGGGCCAACGTCCTGACTTTC
D gene: TRBD2; V gene: TRBV28; clone size: -; J gene: TRBJ2-3; CDR3 protein: CASRLAAGLDTQYF; CDR3 DNA: TGTGCCAGCAGACTAGCGGCGGGACTAGATACGCAGTATTTT
D gene: TRBD1; V gene: TRBV12-3/TRBV12-4; clone size: medium-sized; J gene: TRBJ1-1; CDR3 protein: CASSSQGQINTEAFF; CDR3 DNA: TGTGCCAGCAGTTCCCAGGGACAGATAAACACTGAAGCTTTCTTT
D gene: -; V gene: TRBV18; clone size: -; J gene: TRBJ2-7; CDR3 protein: CASSTNSGTRVLEYF; CDR3 DNA: TGTGCCAGCTCAACCAATTCCGGGACGCGAGTTCTTGAGTACTTC
D gene: -; V gene: TRBV11-3; clone size: many; J gene: TRBJ2-7; CDR3 protein: CASSKGPNYEQYF; CDR3 DNA: TGTGCCAGCAGCAAGGGACCGAACTACGAGCAGTACTTC
D gene: -; V gene: TRBV9; clone size: many; J gene: TRBJ2-7; CDR3 protein: CASSPSTRIPYEQYF; CDR3 DNA: TGTGCCAGCAGCCCCTCCACGAGGATCCCCTACGAGCAGTACTTC
D gene: TRBD2; V gene: TRBV5-1; clone size: many; J gene: TRBJ2-3; CDR3 protein: CASSLLAGVSRDTQYF; CDR3 DNA: TGCGCCAGCAGCTTGTTAGCGGGAGTTTCTCGCGATACGCAGTATTTT
D gene: TRBD1; V gene: TRBV12-3/TRBV12-4; clone size: many; J gene: TRBJ2-2; CDR3 protein: CASSPGQGYTGELFF; CDR3 DNA: TGTGCCAGCTCTCCGGGACAGGGGTACACCGGGGAGCTGTTTTTT
D gene: TRBD2; V gene: TRBV5-1; clone size: many; J gene: TRBJ2-1; CDR3 protein: CASREGLVSEQFF; CDR3 DNA: TGCGCCAGCAGGGAGGGACTAGTGAGTGAGCAGTTCTTC
D gene: TRBD2; V gene: TRBV6-4; clone size: many; J gene: TRBJ2-2; CDR3 protein: CATEREWNTGELFF; CDR3 DNA: TGTGCCACCGAGCGGGAGTGGAACACCGGGGAGCTGTTTTTT
D gene: -; V gene: TRBV18; clone size: -; J gene: TRBJ2-5; CDR3 protein: CASSKDIQETQYF; CDR3 DNA: TGTGCCAGCTCAAAGGACATTCAAGAGACCCAGTACTTC
D gene: -; V gene: TRBV30; clone size: few; J gene: TRBJ2-5; CDR3 protein: CAWSRGQETQYF; CDR3 DNA: TGTGCCTGGAGTAGGGGGCAAGAGACCCAGTACTTC
D gene: -; V gene: TRBV12-3/TRBV12-4; clone size: many; J gene: TRBJ2-1; CDR3 protein: CASSPGRYNEQFF; CDR3 DNA: TGTGCCAGCAGTCCGGGGAGATACAATGAGCAGTTCTTC
D gene: TRBD2; V gene: TRBV10-3; clone size: many; J gene: TRBJ2-3; CDR3 protein: CAIRPGLSTDTQYF; CDR3 DNA: TGTGCCATCAGACCGGGACTATCCACAGATACGCAGTATTTT
D gene: -; V gene: TRBV5-1; clone size: -; J gene: TRBJ2-2; CDR3 protein: CAGSFSLSNTGELFF; CDR3 DNA: TGCGCCGGCAGCTTTTCATTGTCGAACACCGGGGAGCTGTTTTTT
D gene: -; V gene: TRBV10-3; clone size: once; J gene: TRBJ2-5; CDR3 protein: CAISGDVGQETQYF; CDR3 DNA: TGTGCCATCAGTGGGGATGTCGGTCAAGAGACCCAGTACTTC
D gene: -; V gene: TRBV5-1; clone size: -; J gene: TRBJ2-2; CDR3 protein: CASSAGNVNTGELFF; CDR3 DNA: TGCGCCAGCAGCGCCGGGAACGTGAACACCGGGGAGCTGTTTTTT
D gene: -; V gene: TRBV24-1; clone size: few; J gene: TRBJ1-5; CDR3 protein: CATQGKGRGNQPQHF; CDR3 DNA: TGTGCCACCCAGGGGAAGGGTAGGGGCAATCAGCCCCAGCATTTT
D gene: TRBD1; V gene: TRBV20-1; clone size: -; J gene: TRBJ1-5; CDR3 protein: CSATLGQGIYQPQHF; CDR3 DNA: TGCAGTGCTACACTCGGACAGGGGATTTATCAGCCCCAGCATTTT
D gene: TRBD2; V gene: TRBV7-2; clone size: many; J gene: TRBJ2-1; CDR3 protein: CASTLLANEQFF; CDR3 DNA: TGTGCCAGCACCCTACTAGCGAATGAGCAGTTCTTC
D gene: TRBD2; V gene: TRBV10-3; clone size: medium-sized; J gene: TRBJ2-1; CDR3 protein: CAISWASGIDEQFF; CDR3 DNA: TGTGCCATCAGTTGGGCTAGCGGGATCGATGAGCAGTTCTTC
D gene: TRBD1; V gene: TRBV24-1; clone size: many; J gene: TRBJ2-2; CDR3 protein: CATSEGQGDSGELFF; CDR3 DNA: TGTGCCACCAGTGAGGGACAGGGGGATTCCGGGGAGCTGTTTTTT
D gene: -; V gene: TRBV7-8; clone size: -; J gene: TRBJ2-3; CDR3 protein: CASSALDTQYF; CDR3 DNA: TGTGCCAGCAGCGCCTTGGATACGCAGTATTTT
D gene: -; V gene: TRBV28; clone size: few; J gene: TRBJ2-7; CDR3 protein: CASSGTLEFYEQYF; CDR3 DNA: TGTGCCAGCAGTGGGACACTAGAATTCTACGAGCAGTACTTC
D gene: -; V gene: TRBV7-3; clone size: medium-sized; J gene: TRBJ2-2; CDR3 protein: CASSLRVNTGELFF; CDR3 DNA: TGTGCCAGCAGCCTTCGCGTGAACACCGGGGAGCTGTTTTTT
D gene: -; V gene: TRBV3-1; clone size: many; J gene: TRBJ1-4; CDR3 protein: CASSQTWVANEKLFF; CDR3 DNA: TGTGCCAGCAGCCAAACCTGGGTCGCTAATGAAAAACTGTTTTTT
D gene: -; V gene: TRBV7-3; clone size: -; J gene: TRBJ1-1; CDR3 protein: CASSLTVTTEAFF; CDR3 DNA: TGTGCCAGCAGCTTAACCGTTACCACTGAAGCTTTCTTT
D gene: -; V gene: TRBV5-4; clone size: many; J gene: TRBJ1-1; CDR3 protein: CASSGKEGNTEAFF; CDR3 DNA: TGTGCCAGCAGCGGGAAAGAGGGGAACACTGAAGCTTTCTTT
D gene: TRBD1; V gene: TRBV20-1; clone size: medium-sized; J gene: TRBJ2-7; CDR3 protein: CSASRGQGWNEQYF; CDR3 DNA: TGCAGTGCTAGTAGGGGACAGGGTTGGAACGAGCAGTACTTC
D gene: -; V gene: TRBV6-5; clone size: -; J gene: TRBJ1-1; CDR3 protein: CASSYSIAGAVNTEAFF; CDR3 DNA: TGTGCCAGCAGTTACTCGATCGCGGGGGCAGTGAACACTGAAGCTTTCTTT
D gene: TRBD1; V gene: TRBV18; clone size: -; J gene: TRBJ2-5; CDR3 protein: CASSQQQQGAVYETQYF; CDR3 DNA: TGTGCCAGCTCACAACAACAACAGGGGGCGGTTTATGAGACCCAGTACTTC
D gene: -; V gene: TRBV3-1; clone size: many; J gene: TRBJ2-3; CDR3 protein: CASSQDRVVDTQYF; CDR3 DNA: TGTGCCAGCAGCCAAGATCGTGTGGTAGATACGCAGTATTTT
D gene: -; V gene: TRBV9; clone size: many; J gene: TRBJ1-1; CDR3 protein: CASSFLDAVGTEAFF; CDR3 DNA: TGTGCCAGCAGCTTCCTGGACGCGGTGGGCACTGAAGCTTTCTTT
D gene: -; V gene: TRBV5-1; clone size: -; J gene: TRBJ2-7; CDR3 protein: CASSLAALYYEQYF; CDR3 DNA: TGCGCCAGCAGCTTGGCCGCTTTATACTACGAGCAGTACTTC
D gene: -; V gene: TRBV12-2; clone size: many; J gene: TRBJ2-3; CDR3 protein: CASRWCPPGQGRGTQYF; CDR3 DNA: TGTGCAAGTCGCTGGTGTCCCCCGGGACAGGGCCGAGGTACGCAGTATTTT
D gene: TRBD1; V gene: TRBV6-6; clone size: many; J gene: TRBJ1-1; CDR3 protein: CASSYLRGLNSVAFF; CDR3 DNA: TGTGCCAGCAGTTACCTCAGGGGGCTTAATTCGGTCGCTTTCTTT
D gene: -; V gene: TRBV7-9; clone size: many; J gene: TRBJ2-1; CDR3 protein: CASSTQLEEQFF; CDR3 DNA: TGTGCCAGCAGCACTCAACTAGAGGAGCAGTTCTTC
D gene: -; V gene: TRBV20-1; clone size: few; J gene: TRBJ1-2; CDR3 protein: CSVQNRGPRYGYTF; CDR3 DNA: TGCAGTGTCCAAAACCGGGGACCACGCTATGGCTACACCTTC
D gene: -; V gene: TRBV20-1; clone size: many; J gene: TRBJ2-1; CDR3 protein: CSARDARSSYNEQFF; CDR3 DNA: TGCAGTGCTAGAGATGCACGGAGCTCCTACAATGAGCAGTTCTTC
D gene: -; V gene: TRBV4-2; clone size: many; J gene: TRBJ1-4; CDR3 protein: CASSQEGTNEKLFF; CDR3 DNA: TGTGCCAGCAGCCAAGAAGGGACTAATGAAAAACTGTTTTTT
D gene: -; V gene: TRBV5-6; clone size: many; J gene: TRBJ1-3; CDR3 protein: CASSLGEGPGNTIYF; CDR3 DNA: TGTGCCAGCAGCTTGGGCGAGGGACCTGGAAACACCATATATTTT